This T cell receptor beta chain was captured by sequencing in a study of T-cell reconstitution after alpha-beta-depleted transplantation in children. V gave up 4 bases and J gave up 5 bases; unmatched junction bases: 9. The germline V gene encodes CDR1 SEHNR and CDR2 FQNEAQ (reference sequence). This CDR3 is built from 15 residues. This clonotype was seen many times. TCRbeta library preparation incorporated unique molecular identifiers. From the PCR reads, TCRdb called clonotypes with MiXCR, one entry per CDR3 protein. This table holds some 250,000 distinct CDR3 sequences, more than 10% found once. The sample in question was PBMCs from the stem cell graft donor, obtained from the stem cell graft. The genes are TRBV7-9 and TRBJ2-7; TRBD1 agrees at 9 bases. This TCR was sampled from a human donor who donated a stem cell graft to a child with acute lymphoblastic leukemia. CDR3 sequence: CASSSYDRGYHEQYF. The CDR3 region has the DNA TGTGCCAGCAGCTCCTATGACAGGGGGTACCACGAGCAGTACTTC.